The 12 T cell receptor beta chains listed next were all sequenced from one sample in a study of cytomegalovirus exposure and HLA in healthy donors. Using immunoSEQ multiplex PCR, the repertoire was profiled, and TCRdb retains in-frame clones only, with some absent. The table has fewer than 350,000 clones, roughly 88% seen once. Sequencing was performed on PBMCs. These receptors were collected from a woman between 18 and 29 years old in good health and CMV-seronegative.

This chain links TRBV9 with TRBJ1-5; 9 bases fit TRBD1. J was trimmed by 4 bases and V by 4 bases; bases with no gene match: 6. The CDR3 runs to 15 residues. Germline V CDR1 and CDR2: SGDLS, YYNGEE. Written as DNA, the CDR3 is TGTGCCAGCAGCCCAGGGACAGGGACTAATCAGCCCCAGCATTTT. This encodes CASSPGTGTNQPQHF.

The V call is TRBV29-1, the J call TRBJ2-1; TRBD2 matches at 8 bases. V lost 6 bases, J lost 0 bases, and 7 bases stayed unmatched. The CDR3 contains 15 residues. CDR1 is SQVTM and CDR2 is ANQGSEA in the germline V gene. The CDR3 protein is CSVELAESSYNEQFF. The CDR3 DNA reads TGCAGCGTGGAACTAGCGGAAAGCTCCTACAATGAGCAGTTCTTC.

This chain uses TRBV6-1 with TRBJ1-1, with 9 bases that match TRBD1. With V trimmed by 1 base and J by 11 bases, 14 bases remained unmatched. CDR1 is MNHNS and CDR2 is SASEGT in the germline V gene. The CDR3 is 16 residues long. CDR3: CASSEETGGARSSAFF. The CDR3 DNA is TGTGCCAGCAGTGAAGAAACAGGGGGCGCGAGGTCTTCGGCTTTCTTT.

The chain has TRBV20-1 and TRBJ2-1; D is uncertain. The CDR3 sequence is 11 residues long. Trimming left V 3 bases short and J 6 bases short, with 6 bases between. Germline CDR1 reads DFQATT; CDR2 reads SNEGSKA (reference sequence). CDR3 DNA sequence: TGCAGTGCTAGGCTAGGCAATGAGCAGTTCTTC. The encoded protein is CSARLGNEQFF.

The J gene is TRBJ2-2, the V gene TRBV5-4; 9 bases fit TRBD1. CDR3 length: 17 residues. The V gene end was trimmed by 3 bases and the J gene end by 1 base; junction bases not matched to a gene: 7. CDR1 is SGHNT and CDR2 is YYREEE in the germline V gene (reference sequence). Here the CDR3 DNA reads TGTGCCAGCAGCTACCTATTGGGACAGGGGAACACCGGGGAGCTGTTTTTT. Translation: CASSYLLGQGNTGELFF. Full variable domain (remainder filled in from reference TRBV5-4 and TRBJ2-2): ETGVTQSPTHLIKTRGQQVTLRCSSQSGHNTVSWYQQALGQGPQFIFQYYREEENGRGNFPPRFSGLQFPNYSSELNVNALELDDSALYLCASSYLLGQGNTGELFFGEGSRLTVL.

The genes are TRBV27 and TRBJ2-5; 10 bases align to TRBD1. Germline V CDR1 and CDR2: MNHEY, SMNVEV (reference sequence). Trimming removed 1 base from V and 0 bases from J; junction bases left unmatched: 5. This CDR3 is built from 17 residues. Here the CDR3 reads CASSLLRGTGDQETQYF. The CDR3 bases are TGTGCCAGCAGTTTATTGAGGGGGACAGGGGACCAAGAGACCCAGTACTTC.

V is TRBV7-2 and J is TRBJ1-2; 7 positions agree with TRBD1. The trim removed 2 bases at V and 7 bases at J, leaving 13 bases unmatched. The CDR3 length is 16 residues. Germline values: CDR1 SGHTA, CDR2 FQGNSA. The CDR3 sequence is CASSLFLGQERGGYTF. As DNA, the CDR3 is TGTGCCAGCAGCTTATTTCTCGGACAGGAGAGGGGTGGCTACACCTTC.

This clone is a singleton in its sample. The chain carries TRBV28 and TRBJ2-7; 8 bases are a match to TRBD2. This CDR3 is 16 amino acids long. J was trimmed by 2 bases and V by 2 bases; bases with no gene match: 8. Germline V lookup: CDR1 MDHEN, CDR2 SYDVKM. Written as DNA, the CDR3 is TGTGCCAGCAGTTTAGTTTCCTTTAGCGGGACCTACGAGCAGTACTTC. This codes for CASSLVSFSGTYEQYF.

This rearrangement joins TRBV19 to TRBJ2-7; a possible D gene is TRBD1 (5 bases). CDR3 length equals 13 residues. Germline V CDR1 and CDR2: LNHDA, SQIVND (reference sequence). The ends were cut back, 8 bases at V and 4 bases at J, with 15 bases in the middle. The CDR3 sequence: CASRSTQGYEQYF. CDR3 DNA: TGTGCCAGTCGGTCAACTCAGGGTTACGAGCAGTACTTC. The whole variable domain, remainder taken from reference TRBV19 and TRBJ2-7, is DGGITQSPKYLFRKEGQNVTLSCEQNLNHDAMYWYRQDPGQGLRLIYYSQIVNDFQKGDIAEGYSVSREKKESFPLTVTSAQKNPTAFYLCASRSTQGYEQYFGPGTRLTVT.

The V gene is TRBV7-8, the J gene TRBJ2-6; the D is unclear. This CDR3 region has 15 residues. The germline V gene encodes CDR1 SGHVS and CDR2 FQNEAQ. V was clipped by 5 bases and J by 0 bases, with 8 bases between them. Written as DNA, the CDR3 is TGTGCCAGCAGCATCTACGTCTCTGGGGCCAACGTCCTGACTTTC. Encoded protein: CASSIYVSGANVLTF.

This chain connects TRBV6-4 to TRBJ2-3, with no clear D. Germline CDR1 MRHNA, CDR2 SNTAGT. Trimming took 4 bases from V and 2 from J, leaving 7 bases between them. The CDR3 extends over 13 amino acids. The chain's CDR3 is CASSVGDTDTQYF. Written as DNA, the CDR3 is TGTGCCAGCAGTGTGGGCGACACAGATACGCAGTATTTT.

The chain employs TRBV19 and TRBJ1-5; unclear D gene. This CDR3 comprises 17 residues. The germline gives CDR1 LNHDA, CDR2 SQIVND (reference sequence). V was shortened by 4 bases and J by 0 bases, with 16 bases between the two germline ends. Here the CDR3 DNA reads TGTGCCAGTAGTACCGAACTGACAAGATATAGCAATCAGCCCCAGCATTTT. Amino acids: CASSTELTRYSNQPQHF.